Each of the 3 T cell receptor beta chains below was sequenced from the same sample in a study of cytomegalovirus exposure and HLA in healthy donors. The PCR made use of 60 Vbeta and 13 Jbeta primers. Sequenced by immunoSEQ multiplex PCR; TCRdb stores in-frame clones only, minus some. The data show 160,000 or so clones, roughly 80% seen once. The sequenced sample was PBMCs. The receptors shown here come from a woman aged 25 to 39 in good health and CMV-seropositive.

The chain uses TRBV7-2 and TRBJ1-2; perhaps TRBD1 as D (6 bases). Germline lookup yields CDR1 SGHTA and CDR2 FQGNSA. This CDR3 is 21 amino acids long. V was clipped by 0 bases and J by 1 base, with 27 bases between them. The CDR3 spells CASSLAPFSSGGPPLNYGYTF. The DNA of the CDR3 is TGTGCCAGCAGCTTAGCCCCCTTCTCCTCCGGGGGGCCCCCCCTTAACTATGGCTACACCTTC.

The rearrangement uses TRBV5-1 and TRBJ2-2; 8 nucleotides agree with TRBD1. This CDR3 contains 16 residues. V trimming: 0 bases; J trimming: 4 bases; junction bases outside the gene matches: 5. The germline CDR1 and CDR2 sequences are SGHRS and YFSETQ. The CDR3 region is CASSLGRGLRTGELFF. As DNA, the CDR3 is TGCGCCAGCAGCTTGGGCAGGGGGCTACGCACCGGGGAGCTGTTTTTT.

This clone has just a few counts. The chain carries TRBV11-2 and TRBJ2-7; D is undetermined. CDR3 length equals 12 residues. The V gene lost 7 bases and the J gene lost 0 bases, with 7 bases spanning the gap. Germline CDR1 and CDR2: SGHAT and FQNNGV. CDR3 sequence reads: CASMGHSYEQYF. CDR3 DNA: TGTGCCAGCATGGGCCACTCCTACGAGCAGTACTTC.